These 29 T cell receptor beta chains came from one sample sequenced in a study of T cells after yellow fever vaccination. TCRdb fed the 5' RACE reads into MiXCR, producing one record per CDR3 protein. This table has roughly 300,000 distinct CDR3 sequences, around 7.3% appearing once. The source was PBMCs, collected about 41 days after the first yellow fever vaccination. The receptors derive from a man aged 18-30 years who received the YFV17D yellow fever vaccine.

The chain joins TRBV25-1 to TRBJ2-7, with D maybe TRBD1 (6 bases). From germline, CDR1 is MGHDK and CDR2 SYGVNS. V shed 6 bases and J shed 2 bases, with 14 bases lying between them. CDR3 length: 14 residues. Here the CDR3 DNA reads TGTGCCAGCAGCGGGACAATAATCACCTACGAGCAGTACGTC. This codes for CASSGTIITYEQYV.

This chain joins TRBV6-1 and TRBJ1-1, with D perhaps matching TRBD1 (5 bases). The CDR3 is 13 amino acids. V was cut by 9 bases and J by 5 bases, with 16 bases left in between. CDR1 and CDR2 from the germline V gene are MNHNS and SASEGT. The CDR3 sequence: CASVYRGGTEAFF. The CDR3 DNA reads TGTGCCAGTGTTTATAGGGGAGGAACTGAAGCTTTCTTT.

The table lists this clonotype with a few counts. CDR3 residues: CASTSRGGNEQFF. In nucleotides, the CDR3 is TGTGCCAGCACCTCGAGGGGAGGGAATGAGCAGTTCTTC. The V call is TRBV7-2, the J call TRBJ2-1, with 7 positions matching TRBD2. The CDR3 contains 13 residues. V trimming: 7 bases; J trimming: 7 bases; junction bases outside the gene matches: 7. The germline V gene has CDR1 SGHTA and CDR2 FQGNSA.

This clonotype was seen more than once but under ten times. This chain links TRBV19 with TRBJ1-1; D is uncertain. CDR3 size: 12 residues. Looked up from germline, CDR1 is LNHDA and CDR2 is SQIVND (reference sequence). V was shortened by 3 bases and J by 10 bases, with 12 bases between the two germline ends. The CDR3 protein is CASSMSGGRAFF. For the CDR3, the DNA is TGTGCCAGTAGTATGAGTGGAGGAAGAGCTTTCTTT.

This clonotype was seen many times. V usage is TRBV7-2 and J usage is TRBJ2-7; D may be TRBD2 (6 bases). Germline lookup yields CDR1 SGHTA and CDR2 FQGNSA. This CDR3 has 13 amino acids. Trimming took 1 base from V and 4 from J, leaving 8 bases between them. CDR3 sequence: CASSLDGGYEQYV. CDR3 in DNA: TGTGCCAGCAGCTTAGATGGGGGGTACGAGCAGTACGTC.

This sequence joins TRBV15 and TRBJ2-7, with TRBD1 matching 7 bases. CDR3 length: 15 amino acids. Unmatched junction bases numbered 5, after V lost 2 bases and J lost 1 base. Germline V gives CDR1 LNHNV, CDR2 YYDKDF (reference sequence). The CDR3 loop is CATSRHRDRSYEQYF. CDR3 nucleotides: TGTGCCACCAGCAGACACCGGGACAGATCCTACGAGCAGTACTTC.

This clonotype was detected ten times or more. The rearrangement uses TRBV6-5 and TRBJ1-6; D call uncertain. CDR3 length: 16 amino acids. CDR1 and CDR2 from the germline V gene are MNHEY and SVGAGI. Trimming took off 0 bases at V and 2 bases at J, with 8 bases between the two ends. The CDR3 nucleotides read TGTGCCAGCAGTTACTCCGCGGTGGCCTATAATTCACCCCTCCACTTT. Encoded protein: CASSYSAVAYNSPLHF.

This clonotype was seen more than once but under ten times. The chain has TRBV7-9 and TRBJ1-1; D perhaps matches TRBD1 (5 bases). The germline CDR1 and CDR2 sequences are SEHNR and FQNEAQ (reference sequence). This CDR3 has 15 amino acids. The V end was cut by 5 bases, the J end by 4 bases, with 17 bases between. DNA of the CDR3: TGTGCCAGCAGCAGGGGTGGGGGGGGTATCACTGAAGCTTTCTTT. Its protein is CASSRGGGGITEAFF.

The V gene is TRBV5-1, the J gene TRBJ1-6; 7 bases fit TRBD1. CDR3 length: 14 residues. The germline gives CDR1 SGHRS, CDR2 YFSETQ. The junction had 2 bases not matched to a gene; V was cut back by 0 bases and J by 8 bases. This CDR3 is CASSLVGQDSPLHF. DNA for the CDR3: TGCGCCAGCAGCTTGGTCGGACAGGATTCACCCCTCCACTTT.

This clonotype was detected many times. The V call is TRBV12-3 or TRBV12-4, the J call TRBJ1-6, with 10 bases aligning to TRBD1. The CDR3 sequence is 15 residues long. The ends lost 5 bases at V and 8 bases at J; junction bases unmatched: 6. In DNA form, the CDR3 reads TGTGCCAGCAGTCCGGGACAGGGGCCTGATTCACCCCTCCACTTT. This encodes CASSPGQGPDSPLHF.

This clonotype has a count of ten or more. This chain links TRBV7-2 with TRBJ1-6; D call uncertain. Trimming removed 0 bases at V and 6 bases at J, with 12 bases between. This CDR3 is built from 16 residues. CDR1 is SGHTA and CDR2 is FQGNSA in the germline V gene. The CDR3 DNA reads TGTGCCAGCAGCTTAGCCGGGGTTTGGGGTAATTCACCCCTCCACTTT. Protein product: CASSLAGVWGNSPLHF.

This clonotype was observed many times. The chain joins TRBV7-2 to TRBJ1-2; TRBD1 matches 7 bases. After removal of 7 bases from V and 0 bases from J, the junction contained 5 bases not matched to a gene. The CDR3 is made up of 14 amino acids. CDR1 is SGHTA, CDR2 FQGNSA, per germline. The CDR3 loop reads CASKTGDANYGYTF. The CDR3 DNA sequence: TGTGCCAGCAAAACAGGGGACGCTAACTATGGCTACACCTTC. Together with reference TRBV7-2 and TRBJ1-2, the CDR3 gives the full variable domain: GAGVSQSPSNKVTEKGKDVELRCDPISGHTALYWYRQSLGQGLEFLIYFQGNSAPDKSGLPSDRFSAERTGGSVSTLTIQRTQQEDSAVYLCASKTGDANYGYTFGSGTRLTVV.

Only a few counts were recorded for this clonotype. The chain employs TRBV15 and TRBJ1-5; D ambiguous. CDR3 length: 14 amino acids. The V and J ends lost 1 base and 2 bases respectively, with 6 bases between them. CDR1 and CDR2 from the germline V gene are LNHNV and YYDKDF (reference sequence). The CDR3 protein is CATSRGPGNQPQHF. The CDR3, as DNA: TGTGCCACCAGCAGAGGGCCGGGCAATCAGCCCCAGCATTTT.

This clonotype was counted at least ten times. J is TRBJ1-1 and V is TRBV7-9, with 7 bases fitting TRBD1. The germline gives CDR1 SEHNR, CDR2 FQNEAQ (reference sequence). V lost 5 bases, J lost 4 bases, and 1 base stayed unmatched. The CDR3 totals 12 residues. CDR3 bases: TGTGCCAGCAGCCGACAGGGCACTGAAGCTTTCTTT. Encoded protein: CASSRQGTEAFF.

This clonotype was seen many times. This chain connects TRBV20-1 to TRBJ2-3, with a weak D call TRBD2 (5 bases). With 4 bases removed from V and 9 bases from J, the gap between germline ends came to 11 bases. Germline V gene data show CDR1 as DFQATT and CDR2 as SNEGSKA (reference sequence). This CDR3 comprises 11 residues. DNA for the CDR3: TGCAGTGCTAAGAAAGCGGACACGCAGTATTTT. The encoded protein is CSAKKADTQYF.

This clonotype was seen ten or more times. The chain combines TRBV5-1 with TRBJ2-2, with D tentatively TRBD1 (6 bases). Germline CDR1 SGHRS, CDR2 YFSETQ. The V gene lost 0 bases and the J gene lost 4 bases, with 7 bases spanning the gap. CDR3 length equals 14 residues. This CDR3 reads CASSLEGGTGELFF. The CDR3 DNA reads TGCGCCAGCAGCTTGGAAGGGGGCACCGGGGAGCTGTTTTTT.

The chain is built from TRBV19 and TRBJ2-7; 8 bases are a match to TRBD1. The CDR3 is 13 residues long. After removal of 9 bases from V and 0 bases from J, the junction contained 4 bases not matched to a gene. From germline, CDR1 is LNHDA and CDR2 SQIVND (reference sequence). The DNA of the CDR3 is TGTGCCAGCGGGACAGGCCTCTCCTACGAGCAGTACTTC. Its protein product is CASGTGLSYEQYF.

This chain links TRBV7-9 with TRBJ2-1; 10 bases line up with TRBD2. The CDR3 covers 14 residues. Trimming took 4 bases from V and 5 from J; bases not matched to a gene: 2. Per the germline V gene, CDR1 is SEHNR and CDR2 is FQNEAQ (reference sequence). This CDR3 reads CASSYTSGDNEQFF. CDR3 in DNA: TGTGCCAGCAGCTACACTAGCGGGGACAATGAGCAGTTCTTC.

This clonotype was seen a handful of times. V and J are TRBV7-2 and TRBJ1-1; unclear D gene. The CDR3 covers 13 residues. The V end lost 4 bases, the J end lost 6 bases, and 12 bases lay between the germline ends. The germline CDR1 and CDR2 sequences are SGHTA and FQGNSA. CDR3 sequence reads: CASSSGPAAEAFF. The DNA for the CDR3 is TGTGCCAGCAGCTCCGGGCCGGCAGCTGAAGCTTTCTTT.

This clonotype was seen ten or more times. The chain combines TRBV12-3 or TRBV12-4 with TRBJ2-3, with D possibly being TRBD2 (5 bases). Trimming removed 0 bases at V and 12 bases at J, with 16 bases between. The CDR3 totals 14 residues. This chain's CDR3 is CASSLAVGGQLQYF. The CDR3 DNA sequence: TGTGCCAGCAGTTTAGCGGTTGGCGGGCAGTTACAGTATTTT.

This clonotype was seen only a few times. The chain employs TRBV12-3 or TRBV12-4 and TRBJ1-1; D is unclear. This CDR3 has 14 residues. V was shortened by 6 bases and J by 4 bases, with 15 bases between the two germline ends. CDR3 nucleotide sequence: TGTGCCAGCAGATCCCCGGGTTCTCGCACTGAAGCTTTCTTT. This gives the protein CASRSPGSRTEAFF.

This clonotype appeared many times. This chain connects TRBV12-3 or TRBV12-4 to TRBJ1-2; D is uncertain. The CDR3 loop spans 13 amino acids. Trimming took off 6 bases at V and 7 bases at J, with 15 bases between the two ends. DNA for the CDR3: TGTGCCAGCAGGGCAGTAGGGTCCGGTGGCTACACCTTC. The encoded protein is CASRAVGSGGYTF.

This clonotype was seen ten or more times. Here the CDR3 reads CATSRDWARLGETQYF. The CDR3 DNA reads as TGTGCCACCAGCAGAGATTGGGCGAGGTTGGGAGAGACCCAGTACTTC. The chain joins TRBV15 to TRBJ2-5; D ambiguous. CDR1 is LNHNV, CDR2 YYDKDF, per germline (reference sequence). V was shortened by 0 bases and J by 4 bases, with 15 bases between the two germline ends. The length of the CDR3 is 16 residues.

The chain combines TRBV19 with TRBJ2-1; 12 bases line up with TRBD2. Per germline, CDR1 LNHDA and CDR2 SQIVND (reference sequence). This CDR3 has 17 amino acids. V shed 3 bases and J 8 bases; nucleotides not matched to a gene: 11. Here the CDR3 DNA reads TGTGCCAGTAGTATTCCTAGCGGGGGGGCCGTGAGGGATGAGCAGTTCTTC. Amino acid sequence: CASSIPSGGAVRDEQFF.

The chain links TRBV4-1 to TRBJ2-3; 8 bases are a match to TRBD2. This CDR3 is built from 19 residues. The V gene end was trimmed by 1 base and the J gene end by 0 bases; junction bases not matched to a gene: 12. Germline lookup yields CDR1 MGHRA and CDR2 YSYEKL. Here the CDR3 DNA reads TGCGCCAGCAGCCAAGGTCCGACTCCTCGGGGGGGCAGCACAGATACGCAGTATTTT. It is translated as CASSQGPTPRGGSTDTQYF.

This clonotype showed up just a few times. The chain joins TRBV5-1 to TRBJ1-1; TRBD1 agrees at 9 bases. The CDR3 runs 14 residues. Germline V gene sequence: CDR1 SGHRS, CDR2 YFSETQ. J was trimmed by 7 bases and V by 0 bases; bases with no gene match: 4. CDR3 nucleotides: TGCGCCAGCAGCTTGGGATCGACAGGGGGTGAAGCTTTCTTT. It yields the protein CASSLGSTGGEAFF.

The CDR3 spells CSARAGGVAGELFF. Written as DNA, the CDR3 is TGCAGTGCTAGAGCAGGAGGAGTGGCCGGGGAGCTGTTTTTT. V usage is TRBV20-1 and J usage is TRBJ2-2, with D maybe TRBD2 (5 bases). Germline CDR1 and CDR2: DFQATT and SNEGSKA (reference sequence). V lost 1 base, J lost 6 bases, and 12 bases lay in between. The CDR3 loop spans 14 amino acids.

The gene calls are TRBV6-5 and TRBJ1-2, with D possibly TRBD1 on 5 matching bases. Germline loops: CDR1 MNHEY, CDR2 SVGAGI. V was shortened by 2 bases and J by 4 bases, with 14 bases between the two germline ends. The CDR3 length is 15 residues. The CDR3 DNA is TGTGCCAGCAGTTACGCTGGGGACGGGGTCTATGGCTACACCTTC. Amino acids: CASSYAGDGVYGYTF.

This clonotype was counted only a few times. CDR3 DNA: TGTGCCAGCAGTTTCTCAGGCACCCACTCTGGAAACACCATATATTTT. It codes for CASSFSGTHSGNTIYF. The genes are TRBV27 and TRBJ1-3, with D uncertain. The V and J ends lost 3 bases and 0 bases respectively, with 12 bases between them. The CDR3 spans 16 residues. Germline CDR1 and CDR2: MNHEY and SMNVEV (reference sequence).